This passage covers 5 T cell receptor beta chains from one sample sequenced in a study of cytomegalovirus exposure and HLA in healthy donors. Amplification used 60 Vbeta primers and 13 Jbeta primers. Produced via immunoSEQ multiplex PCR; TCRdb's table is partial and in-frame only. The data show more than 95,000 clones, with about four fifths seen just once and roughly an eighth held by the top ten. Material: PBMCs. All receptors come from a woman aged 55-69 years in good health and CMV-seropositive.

CDR3 sequence (DNA): TGTGCCAGCAGCGTATTTCCCGAGGGCGAGCAGTACTTC. This gives the protein CASSVFPEGEQYF. This chain connects TRBV7-9 to TRBJ2-7, with a possible D match to TRBD2 (5 bases). Trimming took off 5 bases at V and 6 bases at J, with 14 bases between the two ends. Germline V gene lookup returns CDR1 SEHNR and CDR2 FQNEAQ (reference sequence). The CDR3 extends over 13 amino acids.

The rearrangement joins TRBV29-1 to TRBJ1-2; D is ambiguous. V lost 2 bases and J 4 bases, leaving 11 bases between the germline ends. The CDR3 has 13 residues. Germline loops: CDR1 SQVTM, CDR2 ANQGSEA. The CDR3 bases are TGCAGCGTTGAAAACGTGGCAGGCTATGGCTACACCTTC. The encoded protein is CSVENVAGYGYTF.

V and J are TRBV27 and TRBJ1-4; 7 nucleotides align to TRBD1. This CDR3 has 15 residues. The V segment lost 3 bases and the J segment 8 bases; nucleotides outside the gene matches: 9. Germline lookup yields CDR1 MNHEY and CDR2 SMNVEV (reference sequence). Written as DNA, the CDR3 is TGTGCCAGCAGTTTTAAACAGGGGTTTGGGGAAAAACTGTTTTTT. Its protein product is CASSFKQGFGEKLFF.

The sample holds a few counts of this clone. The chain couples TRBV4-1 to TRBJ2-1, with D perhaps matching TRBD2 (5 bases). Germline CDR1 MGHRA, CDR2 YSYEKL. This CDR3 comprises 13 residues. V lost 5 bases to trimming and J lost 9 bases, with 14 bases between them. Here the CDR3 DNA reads TGCGCCAGCAGCATACGGACCCGGGGTGAGCAGTTCTTC. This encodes CASSIRTRGEQFF.

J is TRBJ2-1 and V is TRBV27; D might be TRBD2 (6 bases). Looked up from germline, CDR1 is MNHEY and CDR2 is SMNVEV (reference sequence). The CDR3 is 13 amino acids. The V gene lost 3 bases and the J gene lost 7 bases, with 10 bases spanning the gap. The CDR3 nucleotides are TGTGCCAGCAGTTTGCGTGGGGGGAATGAGCAGTTCTTC. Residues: CASSLRGGNEQFF.